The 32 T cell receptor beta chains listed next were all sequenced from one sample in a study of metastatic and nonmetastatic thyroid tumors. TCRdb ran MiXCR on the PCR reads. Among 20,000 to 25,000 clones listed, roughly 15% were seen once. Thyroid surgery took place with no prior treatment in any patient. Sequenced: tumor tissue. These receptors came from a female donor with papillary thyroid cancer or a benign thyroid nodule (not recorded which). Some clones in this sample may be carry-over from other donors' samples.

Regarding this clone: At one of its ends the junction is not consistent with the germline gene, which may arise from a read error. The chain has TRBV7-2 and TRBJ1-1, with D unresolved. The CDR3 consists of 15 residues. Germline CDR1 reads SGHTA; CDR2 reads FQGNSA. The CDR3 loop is CASSLVAVMNTEAFF. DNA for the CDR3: TGTGCCAGTAGCTTAGTGGCGGTCATGAACACTGAAGCTTTCTTT.

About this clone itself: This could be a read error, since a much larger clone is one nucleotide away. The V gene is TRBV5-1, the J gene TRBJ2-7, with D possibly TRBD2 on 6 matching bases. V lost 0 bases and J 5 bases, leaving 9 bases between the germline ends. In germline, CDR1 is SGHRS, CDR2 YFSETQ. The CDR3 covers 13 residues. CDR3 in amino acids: CASSLGTINEQYF. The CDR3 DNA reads TGCGCCAGCAGCTTGGGGACTATCAACGAGCAGTACTTC.

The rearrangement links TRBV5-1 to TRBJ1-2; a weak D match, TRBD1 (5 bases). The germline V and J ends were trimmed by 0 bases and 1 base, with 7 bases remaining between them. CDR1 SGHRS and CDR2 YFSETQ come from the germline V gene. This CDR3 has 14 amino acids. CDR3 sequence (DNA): TGCGCCAGCAGCTTGGTGACAGATAACTATGGCTACACCTTC. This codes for CASSLVTDNYGYTF.

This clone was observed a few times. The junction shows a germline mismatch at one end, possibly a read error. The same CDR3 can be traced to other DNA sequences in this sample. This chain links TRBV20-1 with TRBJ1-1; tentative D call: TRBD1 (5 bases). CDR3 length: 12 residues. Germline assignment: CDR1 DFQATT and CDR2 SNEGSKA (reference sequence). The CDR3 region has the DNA TGTAGTGCTCGGCAGGGTAGCACTGAAGCTTTCTTT. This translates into CSARQGSTEAFF.

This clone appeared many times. The CDR3 region is CASSIIGSGRTYNEQFF. In DNA form, the CDR3 reads TGCGCCAGCAGTATTATTGGTAGCGGGAGAACTTACAATGAGCAGTTCTTC. This rearrangement joins TRBV10-2 to TRBJ2-1; 9 bases fit TRBD2. This CDR3 spans 17 amino acids. The germline gives CDR1 WSHSY, CDR2 SAAADI. V lost 5 bases, J lost 4 bases, and 12 bases stayed unmatched.

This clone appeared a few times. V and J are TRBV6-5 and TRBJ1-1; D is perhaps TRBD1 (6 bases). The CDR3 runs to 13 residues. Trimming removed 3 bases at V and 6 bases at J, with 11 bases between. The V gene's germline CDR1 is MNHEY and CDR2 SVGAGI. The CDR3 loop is CASSYFTGSEAFF. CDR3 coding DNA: TGTGCCAGCAGTTATTTTACAGGGTCTGAAGCTTTCTTT.

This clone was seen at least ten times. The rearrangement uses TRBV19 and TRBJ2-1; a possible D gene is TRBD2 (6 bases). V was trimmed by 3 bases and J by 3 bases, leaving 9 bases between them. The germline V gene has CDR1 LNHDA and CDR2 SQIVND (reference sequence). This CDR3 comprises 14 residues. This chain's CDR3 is CASSIGGVYNEQFF. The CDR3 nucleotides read TGTGCCAGTAGTATTGGCGGGGTCTACAATGAGCAGTTCTTC.

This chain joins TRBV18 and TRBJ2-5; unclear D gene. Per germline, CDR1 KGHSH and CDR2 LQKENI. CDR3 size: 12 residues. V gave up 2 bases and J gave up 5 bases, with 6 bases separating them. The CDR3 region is CASSPGEETQYF. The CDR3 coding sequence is TGTGCCAGCTCACCAGGAGAGGAGACCCAGTACTTC. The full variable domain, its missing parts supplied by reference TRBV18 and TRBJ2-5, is NAGVMQNPRHLVRRRGQEARLRCSPMKGHSHVYWYRQLPEEGLKFMVYLQKENIIDESGMPKERFSAEFPKEGPSILRIQQVVRGDSAAYFCASSPGEETQYFGPGTRLLVL.

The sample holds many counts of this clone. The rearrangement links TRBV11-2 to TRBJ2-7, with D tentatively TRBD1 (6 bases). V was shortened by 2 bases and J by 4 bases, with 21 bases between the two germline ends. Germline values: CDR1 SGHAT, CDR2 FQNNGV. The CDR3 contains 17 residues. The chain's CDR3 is CASSLMRGSHLGYEQYF. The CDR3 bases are TGTGCCAGCAGCTTAATGAGGGGGTCCCACTTGGGATACGAGCAGTACTTC.

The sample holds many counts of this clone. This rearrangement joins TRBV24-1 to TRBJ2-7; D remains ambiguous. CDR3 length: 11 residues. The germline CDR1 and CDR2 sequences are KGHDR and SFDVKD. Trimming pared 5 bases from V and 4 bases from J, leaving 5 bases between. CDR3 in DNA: TGTGCCACCAGTGGTGGGTACGAGCAGTACTTC. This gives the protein CATSGGYEQYF.

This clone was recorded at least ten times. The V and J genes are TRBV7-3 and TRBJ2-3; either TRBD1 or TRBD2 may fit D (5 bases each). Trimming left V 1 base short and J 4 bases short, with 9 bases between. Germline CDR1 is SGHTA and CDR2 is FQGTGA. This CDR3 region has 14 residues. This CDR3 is CASSLMQGADTQYF. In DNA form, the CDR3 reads TGTGCCAGCAGCTTAATGCAGGGAGCAGATACGCAGTATTTT.

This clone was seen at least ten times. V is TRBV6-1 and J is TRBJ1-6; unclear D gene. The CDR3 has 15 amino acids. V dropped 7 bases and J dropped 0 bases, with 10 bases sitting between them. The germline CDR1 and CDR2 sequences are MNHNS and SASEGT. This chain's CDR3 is CASTRTSSYNSPLHF. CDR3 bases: TGTGCCAGCACCCGGACTAGCTCCTATAATTCACCCCTCCACTTT.

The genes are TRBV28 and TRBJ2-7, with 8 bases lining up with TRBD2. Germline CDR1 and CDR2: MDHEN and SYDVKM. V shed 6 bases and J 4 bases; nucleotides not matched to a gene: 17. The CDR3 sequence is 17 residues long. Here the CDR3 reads CASSSGGVPFGAYEQYF. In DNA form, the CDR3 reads TGTGCCAGCAGCTCCGGGGGGGTACCCTTTGGGGCTTACGAGCAGTACTTC.

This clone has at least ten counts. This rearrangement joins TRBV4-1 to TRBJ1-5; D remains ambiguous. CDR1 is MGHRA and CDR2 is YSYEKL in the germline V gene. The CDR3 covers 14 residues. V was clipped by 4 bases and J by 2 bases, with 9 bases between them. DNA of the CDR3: TGCGCCAGCAGCCCGATGAAGGGCAATCAGCCCCAGCATTTT. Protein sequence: CASSPMKGNQPQHF.

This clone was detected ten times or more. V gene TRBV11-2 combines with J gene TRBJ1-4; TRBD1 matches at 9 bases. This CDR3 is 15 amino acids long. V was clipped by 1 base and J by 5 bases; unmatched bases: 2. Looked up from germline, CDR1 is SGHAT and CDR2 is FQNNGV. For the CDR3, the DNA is TGTGCCAGCAGCTTAGGACAGGGGGTAAATGAAAAACTGTTTTTT. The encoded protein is CASSLGQGVNEKLFF.

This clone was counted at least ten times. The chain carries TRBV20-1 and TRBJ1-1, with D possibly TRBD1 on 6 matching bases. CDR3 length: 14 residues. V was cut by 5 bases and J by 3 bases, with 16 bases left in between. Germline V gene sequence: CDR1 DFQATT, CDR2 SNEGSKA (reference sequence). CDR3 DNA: TGCAGTGCTTCTGGACGGCCAGGGGACACTGAAGCTTTCTTT. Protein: CSASGRPGDTEAFF.

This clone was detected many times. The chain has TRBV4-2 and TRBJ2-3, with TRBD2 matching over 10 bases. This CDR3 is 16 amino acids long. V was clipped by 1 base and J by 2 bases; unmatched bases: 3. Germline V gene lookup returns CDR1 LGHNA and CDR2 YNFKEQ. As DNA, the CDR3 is TGTGCCAGCAGCCAAGTAAGCGGGGGGGCCACAGATACGCAGTATTTT. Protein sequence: CASSQVSGGATDTQYF.

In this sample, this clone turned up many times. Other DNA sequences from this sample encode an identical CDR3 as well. The CDR3: CASTLRGAHTDTQYF. DNA of the CDR3: TGTGCCAGCACCCTTAGGGGGGCCCACACAGATACGCAGTATTTT. This chain links TRBV28 with TRBJ2-3; D is possibly TRBD1 or TRBD2 (6 bases each). The CDR3 totals 15 residues. V shed 7 bases and J shed 2 bases, with 16 bases lying between them. Germline CDR1 is MDHEN and CDR2 is SYDVKM. The variable domain in full, completed from reference TRBV28 and TRBJ2-3, reads DVKVTQSSRYLVKRTGEKVFLECVQDMDHENMFWYRQDPGLGLRLIYFSYDVKMKEKGDIPEGYSVSREKKERFSLILESASTNQTSMYLCASTLRGAHTDTQYFGPGTRLTVL.

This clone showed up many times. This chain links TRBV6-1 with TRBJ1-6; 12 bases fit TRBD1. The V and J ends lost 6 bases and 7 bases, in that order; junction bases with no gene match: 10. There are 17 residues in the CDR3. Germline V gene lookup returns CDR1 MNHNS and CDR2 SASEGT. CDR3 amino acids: CASRPGQGAIGNSPLHF. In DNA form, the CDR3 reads TGTGCCAGCAGACCGGGACAGGGGGCCATCGGGAATTCACCCCTCCACTTT.

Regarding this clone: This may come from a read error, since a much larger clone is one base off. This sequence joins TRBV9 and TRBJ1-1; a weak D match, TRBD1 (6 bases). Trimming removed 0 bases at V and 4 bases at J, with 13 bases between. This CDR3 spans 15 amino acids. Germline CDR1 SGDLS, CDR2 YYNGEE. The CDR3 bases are TGTGCCAGCAGCGTAGTAGGGACAATAAGCACTGAAGCTTTCTTT. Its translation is CASSVVGTISTEAFF.

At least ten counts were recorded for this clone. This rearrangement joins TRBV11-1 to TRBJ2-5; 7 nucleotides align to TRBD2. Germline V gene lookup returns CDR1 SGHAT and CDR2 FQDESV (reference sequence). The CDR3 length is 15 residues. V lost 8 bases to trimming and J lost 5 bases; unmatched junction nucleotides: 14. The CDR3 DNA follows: TGTGCCAGCTCCCCCCCGCAGCGGGGTACGGAGACCCAGTACTTC. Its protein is CASSPPQRGTETQYF.

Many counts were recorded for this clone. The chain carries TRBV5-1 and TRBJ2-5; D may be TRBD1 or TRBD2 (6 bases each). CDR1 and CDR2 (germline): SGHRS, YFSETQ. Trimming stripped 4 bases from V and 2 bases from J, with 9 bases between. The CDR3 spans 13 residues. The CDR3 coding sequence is TGCGCCAGCAGCGGAGGGGGTCAAGAGACCCAGTACTTC. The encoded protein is CASSGGGQETQYF.

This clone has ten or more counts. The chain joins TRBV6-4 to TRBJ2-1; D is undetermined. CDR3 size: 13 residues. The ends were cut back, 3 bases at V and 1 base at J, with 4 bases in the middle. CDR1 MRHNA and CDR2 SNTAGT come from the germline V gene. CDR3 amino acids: CASSDESYNEQFF. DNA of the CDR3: TGTGCCAGCAGTGATGAGTCCTACAATGAGCAGTTCTTC.

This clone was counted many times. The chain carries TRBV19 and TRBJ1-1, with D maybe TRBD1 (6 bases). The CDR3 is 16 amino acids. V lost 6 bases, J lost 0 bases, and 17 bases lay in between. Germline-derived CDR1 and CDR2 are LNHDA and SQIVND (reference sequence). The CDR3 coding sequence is TGTGCCAGTAGCAAGCAGGGGTCAGGAGTGAACACTGAAGCTTTCTTT. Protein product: CASSKQGSGVNTEAFF.

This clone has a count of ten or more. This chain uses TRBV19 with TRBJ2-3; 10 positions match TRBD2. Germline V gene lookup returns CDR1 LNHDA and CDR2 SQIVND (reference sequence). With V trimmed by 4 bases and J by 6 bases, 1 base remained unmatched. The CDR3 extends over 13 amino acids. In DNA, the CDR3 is TGTGCCAGTAGTAGGGGACTAGCGGATACGCAGTATTTT. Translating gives CASSRGLADTQYF.

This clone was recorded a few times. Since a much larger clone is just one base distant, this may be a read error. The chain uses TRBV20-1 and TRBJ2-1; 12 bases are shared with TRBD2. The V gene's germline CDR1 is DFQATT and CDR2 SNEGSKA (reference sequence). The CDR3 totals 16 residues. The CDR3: CSVRDGLAGLVNEQSF. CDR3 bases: TGCAGTGTTAGAGATGGACTAGCGGGACTGGTGAATGAGCAGTCCTTC.

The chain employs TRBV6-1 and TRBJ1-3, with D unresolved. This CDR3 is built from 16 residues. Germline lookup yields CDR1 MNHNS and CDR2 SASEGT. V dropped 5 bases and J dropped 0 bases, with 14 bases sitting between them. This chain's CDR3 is CASSLMSEGSGNTIYF. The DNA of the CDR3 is TGTGCCAGCAGTTTAATGAGCGAGGGCTCTGGAAACACCATATATTTT.

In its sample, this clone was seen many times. The chain's CDR3 is CASSSGTGTEAFF. Written as DNA, the CDR3 is TGTGCCAGCAGCTCCGGGACAGGGACTGAAGCTTTCTTT. V is TRBV7-7 and J is TRBJ1-1, with 9 bases that match TRBD1. V was clipped by 4 bases and J by 5 bases; unmatched bases: 2. CDR1 and CDR2 (germline): SSHAT, FNYEAQ (reference sequence). The CDR3 has 13 residues.

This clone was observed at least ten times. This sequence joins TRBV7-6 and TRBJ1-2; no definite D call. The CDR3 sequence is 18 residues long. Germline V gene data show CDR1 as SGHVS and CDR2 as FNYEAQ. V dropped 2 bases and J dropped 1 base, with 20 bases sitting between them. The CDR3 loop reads CASSLYFPTAGDNYGYTF. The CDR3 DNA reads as TGTGCCAGCAGCTTATATTTTCCGACCGCCGGGGATAACTATGGCTACACCTTC.

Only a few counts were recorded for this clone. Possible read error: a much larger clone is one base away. The DNA for the CDR3 is TGTGCCAGTAGTATGACAGGGGATCTATATGGCTACACCTTC. Translation gives CASSMTGDLYGYTF. The rearrangement uses TRBV19 and TRBJ1-2; TRBD1 agrees at 8 bases. The CDR3 contains 14 residues. Germline CDR1 is LNHDA and CDR2 is SQIVND (reference sequence). V shed 3 bases and J 5 bases; nucleotides not matched to a gene: 5.

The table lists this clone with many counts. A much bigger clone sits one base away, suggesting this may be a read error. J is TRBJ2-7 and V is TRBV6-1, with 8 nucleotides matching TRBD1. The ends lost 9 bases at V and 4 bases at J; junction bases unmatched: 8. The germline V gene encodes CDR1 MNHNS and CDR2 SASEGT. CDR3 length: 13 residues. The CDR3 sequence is CASRNRGFYEQYF. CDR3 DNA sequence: TGTGCCAGTCGCAACAGGGGGTTTTACGAGCAGTACTTC.

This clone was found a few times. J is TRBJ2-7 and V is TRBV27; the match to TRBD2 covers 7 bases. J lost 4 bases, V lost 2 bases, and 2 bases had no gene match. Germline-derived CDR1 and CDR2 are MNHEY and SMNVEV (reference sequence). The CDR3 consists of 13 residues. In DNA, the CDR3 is TGTGCCAGCAGTTTACTAGCGGAATACGAGCAGTACTTC. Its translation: CASSLLAEYEQYF.